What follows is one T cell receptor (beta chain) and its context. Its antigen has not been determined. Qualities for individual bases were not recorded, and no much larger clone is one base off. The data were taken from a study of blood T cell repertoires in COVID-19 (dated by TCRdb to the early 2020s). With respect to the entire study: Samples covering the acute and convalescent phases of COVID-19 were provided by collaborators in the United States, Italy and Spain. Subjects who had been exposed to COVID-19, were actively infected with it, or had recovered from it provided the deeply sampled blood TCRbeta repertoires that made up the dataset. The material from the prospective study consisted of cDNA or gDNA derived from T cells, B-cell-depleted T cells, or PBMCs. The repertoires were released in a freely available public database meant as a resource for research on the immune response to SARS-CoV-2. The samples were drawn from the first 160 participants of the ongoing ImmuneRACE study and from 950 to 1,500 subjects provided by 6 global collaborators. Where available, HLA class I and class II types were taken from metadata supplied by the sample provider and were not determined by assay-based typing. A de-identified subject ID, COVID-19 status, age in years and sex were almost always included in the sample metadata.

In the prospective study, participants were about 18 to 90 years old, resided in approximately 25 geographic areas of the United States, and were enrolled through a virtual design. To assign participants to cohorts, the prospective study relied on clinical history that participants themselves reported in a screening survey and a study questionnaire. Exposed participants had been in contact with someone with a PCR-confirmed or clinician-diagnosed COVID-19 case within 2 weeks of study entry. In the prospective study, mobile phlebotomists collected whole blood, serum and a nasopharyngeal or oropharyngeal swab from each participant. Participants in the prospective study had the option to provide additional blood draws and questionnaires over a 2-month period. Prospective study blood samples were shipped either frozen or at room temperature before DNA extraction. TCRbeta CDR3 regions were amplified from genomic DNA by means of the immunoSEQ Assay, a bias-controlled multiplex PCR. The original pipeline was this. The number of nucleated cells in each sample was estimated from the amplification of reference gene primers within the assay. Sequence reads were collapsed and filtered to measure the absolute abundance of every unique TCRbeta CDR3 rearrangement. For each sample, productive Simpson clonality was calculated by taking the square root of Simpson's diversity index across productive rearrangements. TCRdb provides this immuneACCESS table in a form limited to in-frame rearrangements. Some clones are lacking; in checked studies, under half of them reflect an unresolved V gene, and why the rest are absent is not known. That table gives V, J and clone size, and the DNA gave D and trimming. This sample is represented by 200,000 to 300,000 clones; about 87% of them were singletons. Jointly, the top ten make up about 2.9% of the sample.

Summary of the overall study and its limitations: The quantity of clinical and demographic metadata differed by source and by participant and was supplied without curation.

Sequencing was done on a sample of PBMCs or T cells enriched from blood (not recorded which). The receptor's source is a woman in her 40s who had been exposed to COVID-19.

The CDR3 region has the sequence CASSFRGEAGELFF. The DNA is TGTGCCAGCAGTTTCCGAGGGGAGGCCGGGGAGCTGTTTTTT. This receptor chain uses TRBV6-2 or TRBV6-3 and TRBJ2-2; TRBD2 could be the D gene, as 6 bases match. Inclusive of the bounding cysteine and phenylalanine, the CDR3 is 14 residues long. The DNA shown is the 42-base CDR3, in frame from base 1. A distance of 12 bases separates the germline ends of V and J, which lose 4 bases and 6 bases respectively. CDR1 MNHEY and CDR2 SVGEGT were looked up in the germline V gene.